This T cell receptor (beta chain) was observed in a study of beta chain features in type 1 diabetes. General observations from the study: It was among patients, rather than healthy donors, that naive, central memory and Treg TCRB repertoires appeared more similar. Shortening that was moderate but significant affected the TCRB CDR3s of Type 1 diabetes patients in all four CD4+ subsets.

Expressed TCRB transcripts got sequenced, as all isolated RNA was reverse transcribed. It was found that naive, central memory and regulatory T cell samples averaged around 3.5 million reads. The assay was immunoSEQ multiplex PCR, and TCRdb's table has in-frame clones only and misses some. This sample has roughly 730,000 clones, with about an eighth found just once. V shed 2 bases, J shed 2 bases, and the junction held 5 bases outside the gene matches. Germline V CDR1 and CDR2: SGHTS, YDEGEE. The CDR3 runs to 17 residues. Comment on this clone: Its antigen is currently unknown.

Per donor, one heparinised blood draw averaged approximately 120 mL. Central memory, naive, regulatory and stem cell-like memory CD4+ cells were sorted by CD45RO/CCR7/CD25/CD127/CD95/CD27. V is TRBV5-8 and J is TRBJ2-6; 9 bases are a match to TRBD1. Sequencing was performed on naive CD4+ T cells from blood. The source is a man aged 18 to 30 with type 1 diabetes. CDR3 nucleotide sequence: TGTGCCAGCAGCTTTTGGACAGGGGAAACTGGGGCCAACGTCCTGACTTTC. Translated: CASSFWTGETGANVLTF.